The 28 T cell receptor beta chains presented below share a single source sample, sequenced in a study of CXCR3-negative and CXCR3-positive naive CD8 T cells. Whole-study findings and limits: TRB CDR3s were more hydrophobic in CXCR3-positive than in CXCR3-negative naive cells.

Researchers prepared the TRB cDNA libraries using 5' RACE with UMI labels. TCRdb reworked the 5' RACE reads into one entry per CDR3 protein, no DNA. Its clone listing holds nearly 110,000 distinct CDR3 sequences. No antigens are known for them. Sequenced: naive CXCR3+ CD8+ T cells from blood. The subset here: CD45RO-CCR7+CD27+CD95- naive CD8+ T cells expressing CXCR3 (TNR3+). The receptors were sampled from a human donor in good health. Some clones in this sample may be carry-over from other donors' samples.

V is TRBV5-6 and J is TRBJ2-5; TCRdb returns TRBD2, unconfirmable since there is no DNA. Germline CDR1 is SGHDT and CDR2 is YYEEEE. The CDR3 length is 18 residues. The CDR3 here is CASSNPYSGTLLEETQYF.

The CDR3 region is CASSEMTGGTEAFF. The chain couples TRBV9 to TRBJ1-1; TCRdb's D call of TRBD1 is untestable without DNA. The CDR3 loop spans 14 amino acids. The germline gives CDR1 SGDLS, CDR2 YYNGEE. Full variable domain (remainder filled in from reference TRBV9 and TRBJ1-1): DSGVTQTPKHLITATGQRVTLRCSPRSGDLSVYWYQQSLDQGLQFLIQYYNGEERAKGNILERFSAQQFPDLHSELNLSSLELGDSALYFCASSEMTGGTEAFFGQGTRLTVV.

This CDR3 reads CSVRGQKTSYEQYF. The rearrangement links TRBV29-1 to TRBJ2-7; TCRdb indicates TRBD1, and absent DNA this call remains unverified. The germline gives CDR1 SQVTM, CDR2 ANQGSEA. This CDR3 region has 14 residues.

J is TRBJ1-2 and V is TRBV29-1. CDR3 length: 14 residues. CDR1 and CDR2 (germline): SQVTM, ANQGSEA. CDR3: CSVEDEDVIHGYTF.

The chain carries TRBV9 and TRBJ1-1; TCRdb indicates TRBD1, and absent DNA this call remains unverified. In germline, CDR1 is SGDLS, CDR2 YYNGEE. This CDR3 has 14 residues. CDR3 protein: CASSKGGVNTEAFF.

This chain links TRBV11-1 with TRBJ2-5. CDR3 length: 16 amino acids. The germline V gene encodes CDR1 SGHAT and CDR2 FQDESV (reference sequence). The chain's CDR3 is CASSLVPRATGETQYF.

This chain uses TRBV20-1 with TRBJ2-7; lacking DNA, the TRBD1 call made by TCRdb goes unchecked. Germline CDR1 and CDR2: DFQATT and SNEGSKA (reference sequence). The CDR3 runs to 13 residues. This chain's CDR3 is CSARPRQRYEQYF.

The chain couples TRBV11-3 to TRBJ2-7; the TRBD1 assignment by TCRdb is unverifiable without DNA. Germline loops: CDR1 SGHNT, CDR2 YENEEA. The CDR3 length is 12 residues. CDR3 sequence: CARDTGSYEQYF.

The genes are TRBV11-2 and TRBJ2-1; TCRdb gives TRBD2 as the D gene, but with no DNA this cannot be confirmed. CDR3 length: 14 residues. Per the germline V gene, CDR1 is SGHAT and CDR2 is FQNNGV. The CDR3 is CASSLGGLAGEQFF.

The rearrangement joins TRBV10-2 to TRBJ2-1; TCRdb calls TRBD2, which cannot be checked without DNA. Germline CDR1 and CDR2: WSHSY and SAAADI. There are 15 residues in the CDR3. CDR3 residues: CASSEIGGNYNEQFF.

This chain uses TRBV28 with TRBJ2-1; TCRdb selects TRBD2, and the lack of DNA leaves this call unchecked. Germline lookup yields CDR1 MDHEN and CDR2 SYDVKM. The CDR3 runs to 12 residues. The CDR3 spells CASSRRGNEQFF.

This rearrangement joins TRBV10-3 to TRBJ1-1. The CDR3 consists of 15 residues. The germline CDR1 and CDR2 sequences are ENHRY and SYGVKD. CDR3 in amino acids: CAISESRLMNTEAFF.

CDR3 sequence reads: CASSPLLAEQETQYF. J is TRBJ2-5 and V is TRBV4-1; TCRdb returns TRBD2, unconfirmable since there is no DNA. CDR1 is MGHRA and CDR2 is YSYEKL in the germline V gene. The CDR3 is made up of 15 amino acids.

V usage is TRBV6-5 and J usage is TRBJ2-1; TCRdb's D call, TRBD2, is unchecked because there is no DNA. The germline V gene has CDR1 MNHEY and CDR2 SVGAGI. The CDR3 loop spans 11 amino acids. The CDR3 sequence is CASTQSGEQFF.

The chain combines TRBV5-1 with TRBJ2-3; TCRdb returns TRBD2, unconfirmable since there is no DNA. This CDR3 region has 15 residues. CDR1 is SGHRS, CDR2 YFSETQ, per germline. The CDR3 is CASSFGETEADTQYF.

The chain employs TRBV19 and TRBJ2-7; the D gene TCRdb calls, TRBD1, cannot be checked with no DNA. Germline V gene lookup returns CDR1 LNHDA and CDR2 SQIVND (reference sequence). The CDR3 has 13 amino acids. The CDR3 region is CASSWGQFYEQYF.

The rearrangement uses TRBV27 and TRBJ1-2. The CDR3 covers 16 residues. Looked up from germline, CDR1 is MNHEY and CDR2 is SMNVEV (reference sequence). CDR3 sequence: CASSPLAGLVERGYTF.

The chain carries TRBV29-1 and TRBJ2-3; the TRBD1 assignment by TCRdb is unverifiable without DNA. The CDR3 consists of 13 residues. CDR1 and CDR2 from the germline V gene are SQVTM and ANQGSEA. The CDR3 protein is CSGKDSYTDTQYF.

This chain connects TRBV6-5 to TRBJ2-7. The CDR3 length is 13 residues. Looked up from germline, CDR1 is MNHEY and CDR2 is SVGAGI. The CDR3 is CASSRLEPPEQYF.

The J gene is TRBJ1-1, the V gene TRBV4-1. Germline CDR1 MGHRA, CDR2 YSYEKL. This CDR3 spans 16 amino acids. The CDR3 protein is CASSQEGGRDGTEAFF.

The rearrangement joins TRBV29-1 to TRBJ1-2; TCRdb's D call of TRBD1 is untestable without DNA. There are 14 residues in the CDR3. Per germline, CDR1 SQVTM and CDR2 ANQGSEA. The CDR3 protein is CSVDNLSGMDGYTF.

The chain uses TRBV29-1 and TRBJ2-7. The CDR3 runs 12 residues. Per the germline V gene, CDR1 is SQVTM and CDR2 is ANQGSEA. The CDR3 sequence is CSVGEPIYEQYF.

The genes are TRBV11-2 and TRBJ2-5; the D call from TCRdb, TRBD1, cannot be confirmed without DNA. The CDR3 extends over 15 amino acids. The germline V gene has CDR1 SGHAT and CDR2 FQNNGV. This CDR3 reads CASTSFGGGGETQYF. Complete variable domain (other parts from reference TRBV11-2 and TRBJ2-5): EAGVAQSPRYKIIEKRQSVAFWCNPISGHATLYWYQQILGQGPKLLIQFQNNGVVDDSQLPKDRFSAERLKGVDSTLKIQPAKLEDSAVYLCASTSFGGGGETQYFGPGTRLLVL.

The gene calls are TRBV5-1 and TRBJ1-6; TCRdb gives TRBD1 as the D gene, but with no DNA this cannot be confirmed. Germline V lookup: CDR1 SGHRS, CDR2 YFSETQ. The CDR3 is 16 residues long. CDR3 region: CASRRPGTENNSPLHF. Full variable domain (missing parts from reference TRBV5-1 and TRBJ1-6): KAGVTQTPRYLIKTRGQQVTLSCSPISGHRSVSWYQQTPGQGLQFLFEYFSETQRNKGNFPGRFSGRQFSNSRSEMNVSTLELGDSALYLCASRRPGTENNSPLHFGNGTRLTVT.

This chain connects TRBV10-3 to TRBJ2-5; the D gene TCRdb calls, TRBD1, cannot be checked with no DNA. The CDR3 length is 17 residues. CDR1 and CDR2 from the germline V gene are ENHRY and SYGVKD. This CDR3 is CAISEFKNRASGETQYF.

The chain has TRBV10-2 and TRBJ2-3; the D call of TRBD2 rests on TCRdb alone, since no DNA is present to check it. Germline V gene sequence: CDR1 WSHSY, CDR2 SAAADI. The CDR3 is 16 residues long. This CDR3 is CASSEEQRELTDTQYF.

The V call is TRBV5-6, the J call TRBJ2-1. This CDR3 has 15 amino acids. Germline V gives CDR1 SGHDT, CDR2 YYEEEE. The CDR3 region is CASSLLTGFNNEQFF. Drawing the rest from reference TRBV5-6 and TRBJ2-1, the complete variable domain is DAGVTQSPTHLIKTRGQQVTLRCSPKSGHDTVSWYQQALGQGPQFIFQYYEEEERQRGNFPDRFSGHQFPNYSSELNVNALLLGDSALYLCASSLLTGFNNEQFFGPGTRLTVL.

J is TRBJ2-7 and V is TRBV29-1; with no DNA, the TCRdb D assignment of TRBD1 cannot be verified. Per the germline V gene, CDR1 is SQVTM and CDR2 is ANQGSEA. CDR3 length: 14 residues. CDR3 residues: CSVPDGTGDYEQYF.